This note documents a single T cell receptor beta chain sequence. Antigen: not known. This entry belongs to a study of post-analysis software for immune sequencing data. Whole-study findings and limits: Compared with controls, patients showed significantly lower normalized Chao1 diversity. Among a handful of TRBV segments more frequent in patients than controls were TRBV5-6, TRBV5-1 and TRBV20-1.

V lost 5 bases to trimming and J lost 7 bases, with 20 bases between them. This CDR3 is built from 15 residues. In germline, CDR1 is LGHNA, CDR2 YSLEER. Unique-molecular-identifier-tagged TCR beta cDNA libraries were used. TCRdb processed the PCR reads anew with MiXCR; each CDR3 protein has one entry. The table includes hundreds of thousands of distinct CDR3 sequences, roughly 29% detected once. This receptor was taken from a girl under 18 with multiple sclerosis. Sequencing was carried out using blood. This chain links TRBV4-3 with TRBJ2-5, with D tentatively TRBD1 or TRBD2 (5 bases each). This chain's CDR3 is CASSYTSGIGGTQYF. The DNA of the CDR3 is TGCGCCAGCAGCTATACCTCCGGGATTGGGGGGACCCAGTACTTC.